This T cell receptor (beta chain) comes out of a study of spatial heterogeneity in lung cancer. Study as a whole: The study found that TCR transcript counts in tumor regions correlated strongly with a matched bulk RNA-seq T cell module score.

This clonotype was recorded at least ten times. What it binds is unknown. The size of this beta chain means little, since it is a stray read in a library made for alpha chains. Notes on the study in general: Within tumors, counts of expanded alpha and beta TCRs tracked tumor mutation counts.

On each TCR cDNA molecule, a unique molecular identifier was present. MiXCR, applied by TCRdb to the 5' RACE reads, yields one record per CDR3 protein. Found here are more than 10,000 distinct CDR3 sequences, under 6% of them singletons; the top ten hold less than 25%. Germline V lookup: CDR1 SNHLY, CDR2 FYNNEI. CDR3 length equals 13 residues. Trimming cost V 5 bases and J 5 bases; bases outside gene matches: 5. Time point meaning: sample taken at primary tumor resection. The rearrangement links TRBV2 to TRBJ2-5; TRBD1 aligns across 7 bases. This TCR was sampled from a male donor with early-stage non-small cell lung cancer. The sequences come from lung tumor tissue, collected at surgery. The CDR3 loop is CASSPRQGETQYF. The CDR3 DNA sequence: TGTGCCAGCAGTCCCCGACAGGGTGAGACCCAGTACTTC.